The sequence of this T cell receptor beta chain was determined in a study of cytotoxic CD8 clonotypes in ibrutinib-treated CLL. The CDR3 runs to 15 residues. V dropped 5 bases and J dropped 5 bases, with 19 bases sitting between them. CDR1 and CDR2 (germline): MDHEN, SYDVKM. With sequencing, the targeted depth ranged from 1 in 200,000 to 1 in 1 million T cells. Method: immunoSEQ multiplex PCR; TCRdb's copy keeps in-frame clones and lacks some. The sample has 100,000 to 150,000 clones, 70% to 90% seen once; the top ten hold roughly 2%. V is TRBV28 and J is TRBJ2-7, with D tentatively TRBD2 (6 bases). The input for sequencing was PBMCs, taken after 24 months of ibrutinib treatment. The TCR comes from a human donor with chronic lymphocytic leukemia. DNA of the CDR3: TGTGCCAGCAGTCCACCAAAGAGTGGGAGGCACGAGCAGTACTTC. This gives the protein CASSPPKSGRHEQYF.